This T cell receptor beta chain derives from a study of cytomegalovirus exposure and HLA in healthy donors. The PCR contained 60 Vbeta and 13 Jbeta primers. The assay was immunoSEQ multiplex PCR, and TCRdb's table has in-frame clones only and misses some. The repertoire holds some 180,000 clones, with roughly 76% as singletons. As for this clone: Its specificity is unknown.

Notes on the study in general: Later work found that TCR association rates differed between HLA loci; DRB1 had the most and HLA-C the fewest. A reported reduction in N-insertions relative to the approximately 670-donor mean was seen in an Asian-associated ancestry cluster in a later analysis. Apart from CMV serostatus, no immune exposure information was available. Based on reports, TCR beta sequences accurately predicted HLA-A and HLA-B alleles for most subjects.

J gave up 7 bases and V 5 bases, and 7 bases lay outside the gene matches. The CDR3 covers 14 residues. CDR1 is LNHDA and CDR2 is SQIVND in the germline V gene (reference sequence). Specimen: PBMCs. The TCR comes from a male donor in good health and CMV-seronegative. V gene TRBV19 combines with J gene TRBJ2-1, with 8 bases that match TRBD1. The CDR3 coding sequence is TGTGCCAGTAGTTTGACAGGGGCTTCGAATGAGCAGTTCTTC. It specifies CASSLTGASNEQFF.